The clone carrying this TCR beta chain appeared once. This could be a read error, since a much larger clone is one nucleotide away. For each extraction, RNA and DNA were obtained together from about 20-30 mg of unsorted bulk tissue. From 450 to 600 ng total RNA, TCR beta cDNA was generated with a primer in the constant region. Slightly modified ARM-PCR with three nested multiplex PCR rounds yielded TCR beta libraries. The study ran its first two PCR rounds for 9 to 10 cycles each, using TRBV1-TRBV30 forward primers and a C-beta reverse primer. TCRdb called the multiplex PCR reads again in MiXCR, with one record for every CDR3 protein. The table has fewer than 110,000 distinct CDR3 sequences, 65% to 75% seen once. These data belong to a study of tumor-infiltrating lymphocytes in primary liver carcinoma. From germline, CDR1 is SGHVS and CDR2 FQNEAQ. The CDR3 loop spans 14 amino acids.

This rearrangement joins TRBV7-8 to TRBJ1-2, with TRBD1 as a possible D gene (6 bases). Sequenced sample: liver tumor tissue from sampling region 2. The subset is: tumor region T2, inferior pole. The clonotype was recovered from a woman aged 55-75 years with primary liver carcinoma and hepatitis B virus infection. This CDR3 reads CASSLATGRYCYTF. The CDR3 DNA follows: TGTGCCAGCAGCTTAGCCACAGGGCGCTATTGCTACACCTTC.